Listed here are 27 T cell receptor beta chains from one sample, sequenced in a study of OX40 agonist ivuxolimab in advanced cancers. The repertoire was sequenced with immunoSEQ multiplex PCR; TCRdb's copy has only in-frame clones and lacks some. The data show more than 35,000 clones, with 80% to 85% seen just once and roughly 10% held by the top ten. The specimen was CD4+ or CD8+ T cells sorted from blood, collected in a trial of the OX40 agonist ivuxolimab. These receptors were collected from an adult with an advanced solid tumor such as melanoma, head and neck, liver or kidney cancer.

In DNA form, the CDR3 reads TGTGCCAGCAATCAGGGGAGTGGGGGAATTGGCTACACCTTC. Translating it yields CASNQGSGGIGYTF. The rearrangement joins TRBV6-1 to TRBJ1-2; D is possibly TRBD1 (6 bases). V lost 7 bases and J 7 bases, leaving 19 bases between the germline ends. The germline gives CDR1 MNHNS, CDR2 SASEGT. This CDR3 spans 14 amino acids.

The V gene is TRBV28, the J gene TRBJ2-7, with D maybe TRBD2 (5 bases). The CDR3 runs 11 residues. Trimming removed 4 bases at V and 12 bases at J, with 13 bases between. Germline CDR1 reads MDHEN; CDR2 reads SYDVKM. The CDR3 bases are TGTGCCAGCAGTTCACAACTAGTACGGTACTTC. Protein product: CASSSQLVRYF.

The chain has TRBV6-6 and TRBJ1-2; D call uncertain. V shed 10 bases and J shed 4 bases, with 19 bases lying between them. The CDR3 length is 14 residues. Germline V gene sequence: CDR1 MNHNY, CDR2 SVGAGI (reference sequence). Here the CDR3 DNA reads TGTGCCACCTATGACCGCAACCCGATCTATGGCTACACCTTC. Protein product: CATYDRNPIYGYTF.

Only a few counts were recorded for this clone. This chain joins TRBV7-2 and TRBJ2-1; TRBD2 matches at 8 bases. J was trimmed by 6 bases and V by 4 bases; bases with no gene match: 11. Looked up from germline, CDR1 is SGHTA and CDR2 is FQGNSA. This CDR3 spans 16 amino acids. CDR3 DNA sequence: TGTGCCAGCAGCTCCAATCCGGGACTAGGATTCAATGAGCAGTTCTTC. This encodes CASSSNPGLGFNEQFF.

V usage is TRBV5-1 and J usage is TRBJ2-5, with 7 bases aligning to TRBD2. The germline gives CDR1 SGHRS, CDR2 YFSETQ. This CDR3 spans 15 amino acids. V shed 4 bases, J shed 4 bases, and the junction held 10 bases outside the gene matches. The CDR3 loop reads CASSQDPSGLETQYF. CDR3 nucleotides: TGCGCCAGCAGCCAAGACCCTAGCGGCCTAGAGACCCAGTACTTC.

The rearrangement uses TRBV6-1 and TRBJ2-5, with 7 bases lining up with TRBD2. Losses at the gene ends were 6 bases for V and 4 bases for J; bases not matched to a gene: 5. CDR1 is MNHNS, CDR2 SASEGT, per germline. The CDR3 has 13 amino acids. The CDR3 protein is CASRNRGVETQYF. The CDR3 region has the DNA TGTGCCAGCAGGAACCGGGGGGTAGAGACCCAGTACTTC.

The rearrangement uses TRBV7-9 and TRBJ1-1; D call uncertain. Trimming cost V 4 bases and J 1 base, with 7 bases left between them. There are 13 residues in the CDR3. Germline values: CDR1 SEHNR, CDR2 FQNEAQ (reference sequence). The CDR3 here is CASSSQQNTEAFF. The CDR3 bases are TGTGCCAGCAGCTCACAGCAGAACACTGAAGCTTTCTTT.

The DNA for the CDR3 is TGTGCCAGTAGTAAGGCCGGGACAGCTTCCTACGAGCAGTACTTC. Amino acids: CASSKAGTASYEQYF. V usage is TRBV19 and J usage is TRBJ2-7; 7 nucleotides line up with TRBD1. The junction had 7 bases not matched to a gene; V was cut back by 4 bases and J by 1 base. Germline V lookup: CDR1 LNHDA, CDR2 SQIVND (reference sequence). This CDR3 has 15 residues.

The genes are TRBV27 and TRBJ2-1; 14 nucleotides match TRBD2. This CDR3 comprises 16 residues. The junction had 12 bases not matched to a gene; V was cut back by 6 bases and J by 11 bases. CDR1 MNHEY and CDR2 SMNVEV come from the germline V gene (reference sequence). CDR3 residues: CASRPPGTSGRNKQFF. The CDR3 DNA sequence: TGTGCCAGCAGACCCCCCGGGACTAGCGGGAGAAATAAGCAGTTCTTC.

In its sample, this clone was seen a few times. The genes are TRBV7-9 and TRBJ2-5, with 7 bases that match TRBD1. Looked up from germline, CDR1 is SEHNR and CDR2 is FQNEAQ (reference sequence). The V and J ends lost 5 bases and 5 bases, in that order; junction bases with no gene match: 8. The CDR3 loop spans 14 amino acids. In nucleotides, the CDR3 is TGTGCCAGCAGCACTTCAGGGGGTCCGGAGACCCAGTACTTC. This translates into CASSTSGGPETQYF. The full variable domain, in which reference TRBV7-9 and TRBJ2-5 provide the parts outside the CDR3, is DTGVSQNPRHKITKRGQNVTFRCDPISEHNRLYWYRQTLGQGPEFLTYFQNEAQLEKSRLLSDRFSAERPKGSFSTLEIQRTEQGDSAMYLCASSTSGGPETQYFGPGTRLLVL.

The DNA of the CDR3 is TGTGCCAGCAGCTTAGGTAATGAGCAGTTCTTC. Translation: CASSLGNEQFF. V is TRBV11-3 and J is TRBJ2-1; no reliable D call. Germline V lookup: CDR1 SGHNT, CDR2 YENEEA. This CDR3 has 11 amino acids. Trimming cost V 1 base and J 7 bases, with 2 bases left between them. Full variable domain (remainder filled in from reference TRBV11-3 and TRBJ2-1): EAGVVQSPRYKIIEKKQPVAFWCNPISGHNTLYWYLQNLGQGPELLIRYENEEAVDDSQLPKDRFSAERLKGVDSTLKIQPAELGDSAVYLCASSLGNEQFFGPGTRLTVL.

This chain links TRBV19 with TRBJ1-6; D unclear. Germline assignment: CDR1 LNHDA and CDR2 SQIVND (reference sequence). Trimming left V 5 bases short and J 2 bases short, with 13 bases between. This CDR3 comprises 16 residues. This CDR3 is CASSWAGNAYNSPLHF. CDR3 nucleotide sequence: TGTGCCAGTAGTTGGGCAGGCAACGCCTATAATTCACCCCTCCACTTT. The variable domain in full, with the rest retrieved from reference TRBV19 and TRBJ1-6, is DGGITQSPKYLFRKEGQNVTLSCEQNLNHDAMYWYRQDPGQGLRLIYYSQIVNDFQKGDIAEGYSVSREKKESFPLTVTSAQKNPTAFYLCASSWAGNAYNSPLHFGNGTRLTVT.

In this sample, this clone turned up a few times. The chain links TRBV30 to TRBJ1-3, with D uncertain. V lost 8 bases, J lost 0 bases, and 17 bases lay in between. The CDR3 length is 15 residues. Per germline, CDR1 GTSNPN and CDR2 SVGIG (reference sequence). CDR3 residues: CAPYGGAGSGNTIYF. In DNA, the CDR3 is TGTGCCCCTTATGGAGGCGCCGGCTCTGGAAACACCATATATTTT.

This chain connects TRBV19 to TRBJ1-5; TRBD1 might be the D (5 bases). V lost 9 bases to trimming and J lost 1 base, with 16 bases between them. The CDR3 is 15 residues long. The germline V gene has CDR1 LNHDA and CDR2 SQIVND (reference sequence). CDR3 bases: TGTGCCAGGAGACCCCGGGACGACAGCAATCAGCCCCAGCATTTT. This sequence encodes CARRPRDDSNQPQHF.

The chain recombines TRBV11-2 with TRBJ2-5; D gene ambiguous. This CDR3 region has 13 residues. Germline V CDR1 and CDR2: SGHAT, FQNNGV. Trimming left V 3 bases short and J 1 base short, with 6 bases between. For the CDR3, the DNA is TGTGCCAGCAGCTTGGCGGCCCAAGAGACCCAGTACTTC. Translation: CASSLAAQETQYF. The full variable domain, rest sourced from reference TRBV11-2 and TRBJ2-5, is EAGVAQSPRYKIIEKRQSVAFWCNPISGHATLYWYQQILGQGPKLLIQFQNNGVVDDSQLPKDRFSAERLKGVDSTLKIQPAKLEDSAVYLCASSLAAQETQYFGPGTRLLVL.

The chain employs TRBV19 and TRBJ2-1; 8 nucleotides line up with TRBD2. CDR3 size: 13 residues. Germline CDR1 is LNHDA and CDR2 is SQIVND (reference sequence). Germline trimming cut 4 bases from V and 4 bases from J; bases unmatched to any gene: 0. CDR3 in DNA: TGTGCCAGTAGTACTAGCGGGTACAATGAGCAGTTCTTC. Amino acid sequence: CASSTSGYNEQFF.

The CDR3 DNA reads TGTGCCAGCAGCCCTGGCTCTCATCGGGCTGAAGCTTTCTTT. Translating gives CASSPGSHRAEAFF. The rearrangement joins TRBV6-5 to TRBJ1-1; D gene uncertain. V was shortened by 6 bases and J by 6 bases, with 17 bases between the two germline ends. This CDR3 has 14 residues. Per germline, CDR1 MNHEY and CDR2 SVGAGI.

The rearrangement links TRBV28 to TRBJ2-1; 10 bases fit TRBD2. This CDR3 region has 15 residues. Germline values: CDR1 MDHEN, CDR2 SYDVKM. V lost 3 bases and J lost 6; bases outside the gene matches: 5. CDR3 DNA sequence: TGTGCCAGCAGTTTCAGCGGGAGGGCCAGCAATGAGCAGTTCTTC. Protein sequence: CASSFSGRASNEQFF.

This clone was counted only a few times. The CDR3 spells CASSGTSGIYNEQFF. The CDR3 bases are TGTGCCAGCAGCGGGACTAGCGGTATCTACAATGAGCAGTTCTTC. The chain joins TRBV11-2 to TRBJ2-1; the match to TRBD2 covers 11 bases. Germline trimming cut 5 bases from V and 3 bases from J; bases unmatched to any gene: 3. Germline CDR1 and CDR2: SGHAT and FQNNGV. The CDR3 covers 15 residues.

CDR3 in DNA: TGTGCCAGCAGGATCCAGGGGTCCTACGAGCAGTACTTC. As protein: CASRIQGSYEQYF. The gene calls are TRBV2 and TRBJ2-7, with D possibly matching TRBD1 (6 bases). This CDR3 spans 13 amino acids. From germline, CDR1 is SNHLY and CDR2 FYNNEI. Deletions cut 6 bases from V and 1 base from J, with 10 bases between.

A single count supports this clone. The V and J genes are TRBV28 and TRBJ2-5; D perhaps matches TRBD2 (6 bases). Judging by the DNA end, TRBJ2-7 fits better; the J call may be wrong. Germline-derived CDR1 and CDR2 are MDHEN and SYDVKM. This CDR3 is 13 amino acids long. The CDR3 loop reads CASTQQRAYEQYF. The CDR3 DNA reads TGTGCCAGCACTCAGCAGCGGGCCTACGAGCAGTACTTC.

The gene calls are TRBV9 and TRBJ2-5, with no clear D. Trimming cost V 0 bases and J 11 bases, with 14 bases left between them. Germline loops: CDR1 SGDLS, CDR2 YYNGEE. The CDR3 length is 13 residues. The CDR3 nucleotides are TGTGCCAGCAGCGTAGGTGGAGAGAGTGGGCAGTACTTC. Protein product: CASSVGGESGQYF.

By frequency in the sample, this clone is medium-sized. This chain joins TRBV13 and TRBJ2-3; 12 bases are a match to TRBD1. Losses at the gene ends were 4 bases for V and 7 bases for J; bases not matched to a gene: 3. The CDR3 is 14 residues long. The V gene's germline CDR1 is PRHDT and CDR2 FYEKMQ (reference sequence). Here the CDR3 DNA reads TGTGCCAGCAGCTCGGGACAGGGGGCGAATACGCAGTATTTT. It specifies CASSSGQGANTQYF.

The J gene is TRBJ1-6, the V gene TRBV30, with D hard to call. This CDR3 spans 13 amino acids. Trimming removed 0 bases from V and 8 bases from J, with 8 bases in between. In germline, CDR1 is GTSNPN, CDR2 SVGIG (reference sequence). Here the CDR3 reads CAWSVTADSPLHF. The CDR3 DNA sequence: TGTGCCTGGAGTGTAACAGCCGATTCACCCCTCCACTTT.

CDR3 sequence: CASSLVSRGAYEQYF. The CDR3, as DNA: TGTGCCAGCAGCTTAGTTTCCAGGGGGGCCTACGAGCAGTACTTC. The chain combines TRBV11-1 with TRBJ2-7; D might be TRBD1 (7 bases). Germline loops: CDR1 SGHAT, CDR2 FQDESV (reference sequence). The CDR3 is 15 amino acids. V lost 1 base and J lost 2, with 12 bases in between.

The rearrangement joins TRBV5-1 to TRBJ1-1; D not certain. Trimming left V 7 bases short and J 3 bases short, with 13 bases between. Germline assignment: CDR1 SGHRS and CDR2 YFSETQ. This CDR3 is built from 13 residues. CDR3 sequence (DNA): TGCGCCAGCCGGAGGGCCTCGGACACTGAAGCTTTCTTT. Its protein product is CASRRASDTEAFF.

This sequence joins TRBV6-1 and TRBJ2-7; possibly TRBD1 or TRBD2 for D (5 bases each). The CDR3 runs to 14 residues. From germline, CDR1 is MNHNS and CDR2 SASEGT. The V end was cut by 6 bases, the J end by 3 bases, with 15 bases between. Here the CDR3 reads CASSLRDGDYEQYF. CDR3 bases: TGTGCCAGCAGCCTTCGGGACGGGGACTACGAGCAGTACTTC.